This is a list of T cell receptor beta chains from one sample in a study of memory CD4+ T cells and cytomegalovirus serostatus. Sequencing used immunoSEQ multiplex PCR; TCRdb keeps in-frame clones, though not all of them. The sample has under 65,000 clones, about 78% seen once. Material: memory CD4+ T cells from blood. Receptors originate from an adult in good health and CMV-seronegative. CDR3s include the opening cysteine and the closing phenylalanine or tryptophan.

>TRBJ1-1|TRBV10-3
CAIRGFTGNTEAFF
>TRBJ2-3|TRBV2
CATQAGGSTDTQYF
>TRBJ2-5|TRBV11-3
CASSAGSGRGTQYF
>TRBJ2-7|TRBV6-5
CASRRGPEQYF
>TRBJ2-7|TRBV10-2
CASSDPVGSSYEQYF
>TRBJ1-3|TRBV14
CASSPGHSGNTIYF
>TRBJ1-4|TRBV2
CASSGKFGGIGKLFF
>TRBJ1-2|TRBV29-1
CSVDPETGRYTF
>TRBJ1-4|TRBV4-2
CASSQGTALSEKLFF
>TRBJ2-3|TRBV5-1
CASSLLTDQVDTQYF
>TRBJ2-5|TRBV19
CASGTSGRALQETQYF
>TRBJ1-2|TRBV29-1
CSGNGYTF
>TRBJ2-1|TRBV28
CASSSGALAGVGNEQFF
>TRBJ2-2|TRBV2
CASSEGSNTGELFF
>TRBJ1-2|TRBV28
CASSPPHGDRYTF
>TRBJ2-5|TRBV10-3
CAISEGKETQYF
>TRBJ1-1|TRBV2
CASSEAVGRNTEAFF
>TRBJ2-1|TRBV27
CASSFYRSFDNEQFF
>TRBJ1-5|TRBV5-5
CASSSYHRDRVKSQPQHF
>TRBJ1-2|TRBV30
CAWSMGDPGYTF
>TRBJ1-2|TRBV4-2
CASSQGGGINYGYTF
>TRBJ1-3|TRBV7-9
CASSLVRQSSGNTIYF
>TRBJ1-3|TRBV7-9
CASSIDMNSGNTIYF
>TRBJ2-4|TRBV7-2
CASSLAPAKNIQYF